This entry features one T cell receptor beta chain sequence. Profiling relied on immunoSEQ multiplex PCR, and the TCRdb table lists in-frame clones only, not all of them. Of about 69,000 clones detected, 70% to 90% appear once; the ten largest clones hold around a quarter. This entry comes from a study of T cell responses to AZD1222 COVID-19 vaccine. This receptor was taken from an adult who received the AZD1222 COVID-19 vaccine. This specimen consisted of peripheral blood, obtained 28 days after the second AZD1222 dose.

The CDR3 loop is CASSLAGTGKGYEQYF. The CDR3 coding sequence is TGTGCCAGCAGCTTGGCCGGGACAGGGAAGGGATACGAGCAGTACTTC. The chain couples TRBV5-6 to TRBJ2-7; 9 bases line up with TRBD1. This CDR3 region has 16 residues. V lost 0 bases, J lost 4 bases, and 8 bases stayed unmatched. Germline CDR1 reads SGHDT; CDR2 reads YYEEEE.